Each of the 24 T cell receptor beta chains below was sequenced from the same sample in a study of blood T cell repertoires in COVID-19. Assay: immunoSEQ multiplex PCR; the TCRdb copy retains only in-frame clones and omits some. Seen here are approximately 76,000 clones, over 75% observed once, and the top ten hold nearly 45%. The sequenced material came from peripheral blood. These receptor sequences come from a human donor in a cohort sampled during active COVID-19.

The rearrangement joins TRBV9 to TRBJ2-7; TRBD2 agrees at 11 bases. This CDR3 contains 14 residues. J gave up 7 bases and V 3 bases, and 6 bases lay outside the gene matches. Germline V gives CDR1 SGDLS, CDR2 YYNGEE. This CDR3 is CASSALAGVLEQYF. The CDR3 bases are TGTGCCAGCAGCGCACTAGCGGGAGTACTGGAGCAGTACTTC.

The chain is built from TRBV7-8 and TRBJ1-6, with a weak D call TRBD1 (6 bases). V dropped 5 bases and J dropped 5 bases, with 13 bases sitting between them. CDR1 SGHVS and CDR2 FQNEAQ come from the germline V gene. This CDR3 has 15 amino acids. CDR3 region: CASSSTGYNNSPLHF. In DNA, the CDR3 is TGTGCCAGCAGCAGCACAGGGTATAATAATTCACCCCTCCACTTT.

This clone was seen more than once but under ten times. The chain is built from TRBV12-5 and TRBJ2-7; the match to TRBD1 covers 7 bases. Unmatched junction bases numbered 12, after V lost 5 bases and J lost 5 bases. Germline CDR1 LGHNT, CDR2 FRNRAP. The CDR3 consists of 15 residues. The CDR3 DNA follows: TGTGCTAGTGGTCAGACAGGGTCCCTCTACGACGAGCAGTACTTC. Residues: CASGQTGSLYDEQYF.

The V and J genes are TRBV28 and TRBJ2-1; 12 positions agree with TRBD2. The germline V gene has CDR1 MDHEN and CDR2 SYDVKM. The CDR3 is 15 amino acids. V shed 5 bases, J shed 7 bases, and the junction held 6 bases outside the gene matches. The CDR3 loop reads CASSVSTSGGNEQFF. CDR3 bases: TGTGCCAGCAGTGTTTCGACTAGCGGGGGAAATGAGCAGTTCTTC. Full variable domain (remainder filled in from reference TRBV28 and TRBJ2-1): DVKVTQSSRYLVKRTGEKVFLECVQDMDHENMFWYRQDPGLGLRLIYFSYDVKMKEKGDIPEGYSVSREKKERFSLILESASTNQTSMYLCASSVSTSGGNEQFFGPGTRLTVL.

The rearrangement links TRBV14 to TRBJ1-1; D is uncertain. This CDR3 comprises 12 residues. Trimming left V 0 bases short and J 11 bases short, with 10 bases between. Germline CDR1 SGHDN, CDR2 FVKESK. This chain's CDR3 is CASSQDAVWAFF. CDR3 sequence (DNA): TGTGCCAGCAGCCAAGATGCGGTGTGGGCTTTCTTT.

The sample holds one count of this clone. The rearrangement uses TRBV5-6 and TRBJ2-7; D is uncertain. Germline V lookup: CDR1 SGHDT, CDR2 YYEEEE. The CDR3 runs to 12 residues. Trimming pared 2 bases from V and 3 bases from J, leaving 6 bases between. DNA of the CDR3: TGTGCCAGCAGCTTTTCCAGCTACGAGCAGTACTTC. It codes for CASSFSSYEQYF.

The V call is TRBV30, the J call TRBJ1-6; D is perhaps TRBD1 (6 bases). The V end was cut by 4 bases, the J end by 7 bases, with 11 bases between. This CDR3 region has 13 residues. Per germline, CDR1 GTSNPN and CDR2 SVGIG (reference sequence). This CDR3 is CAWTGQPNSPLHF. CDR3 DNA: TGTGCCTGGACAGGACAGCCCAATTCACCCCTCCACTTT.

The J gene is TRBJ1-1, the V gene TRBV5-1; possibly TRBD1 for D (6 bases). CDR1 is SGHRS, CDR2 YFSETQ, per germline. The CDR3 length is 14 residues. The ends were cut back, 1 base at V and 1 base at J, with 8 bases in the middle. The CDR3 protein is CASSLWGPNTEAFF. CDR3 nucleotide sequence: TGCGCCAGCAGCTTGTGGGGGCCGAACACTGAAGCTTTCTTT.

The chain carries TRBV7-2 and TRBJ2-7, with no clear D. The V and J ends lost 2 bases and 3 bases respectively, with 11 bases between them. Germline CDR1 is SGHTA and CDR2 is FQGNSA. CDR3 size: 14 residues. This chain's CDR3 is CASSLNPVSYEQYF. The CDR3 DNA reads TGTGCCAGCAGCTTAAATCCAGTAAGCTACGAGCAGTACTTC.

The chain links TRBV21-1 to TRBJ2-2; the DNA was not compared with TRBD2, the D call given in the table. TRBV21-1 is assigned pseudogene status. The CDR3 length is 20 residues. The CDR3 coding sequence is TGTGCCAGCAGCAAGGGACTAGCGGGAAGGGGGATTACGAACACCGGGGAGCTGTTTTTT. It translates to CASSKGLAGRGITNTGELFF.

This sequence joins TRBV7-9 and TRBJ2-1, with 13 bases lining up with TRBD2. CDR3 length: 16 amino acids. Germline V gives CDR1 SEHNR, CDR2 FQNEAQ (reference sequence). V gave up 0 bases and J gave up 9 bases; unmatched junction bases: 5. This CDR3 is CASSLAGLAGEFEQFF. CDR3 DNA: TGTGCCAGCAGCTTAGCCGGACTAGCGGGAGAGTTTGAGCAGTTCTTC. Together with reference TRBV7-9 and TRBJ2-1, the CDR3 gives the full variable domain: DTGVSQNPRHKITKRGQNVTFRCDPISEHNRLYWYRQTLGQGPEFLTYFQNEAQLEKSRLLSDRFSAERPKGSFSTLEIQRTEQGDSAMYLCASSLAGLAGEFEQFFGPGTRLTVL.

The chain combines TRBV11-2 with TRBJ2-7; TRBD1 matches 9 bases. There are 15 residues in the CDR3. Losses at the gene ends were 8 bases for V and 0 bases for J; bases not matched to a gene: 8. Germline V gives CDR1 SGHAT, CDR2 FQNNGV. DNA of the CDR3: TGTGCCAGCGGTAGGGACAGGGTAGGCTCCTACGAGCAGTACTTC. Protein: CASGRDRVGSYEQYF.

The chain carries TRBV11-3 and TRBJ2-1; 10 nucleotides match TRBD2. This CDR3 has 16 amino acids. From germline, CDR1 is SGHNT and CDR2 YENEEA. Trimming at V came to 5 bases and at J to 5 bases, leaving 9 bases not matched to a gene. CDR3: CASSTRASGSDNEQFF. CDR3 coding DNA: TGTGCCAGCAGCACCCGAGCTAGCGGGAGCGACAATGAGCAGTTCTTC.

This chain links TRBV9 with TRBJ1-2; TRBD1 aligns across 9 bases. The ends lost 3 bases at V and 5 bases at J; junction bases unmatched: 5. CDR1 and CDR2 (germline): SGDLS, YYNGEE. The CDR3 extends over 14 amino acids. This CDR3 is CASSDTGGTYGYTF. The CDR3 region has the DNA TGTGCCAGCAGCGATACAGGGGGCACGTATGGCTACACCTTC.

CDR3 region: CASSLISSGRASEQFF. For the CDR3, the DNA is TGTGCCAGCAGTTTAATAAGCAGCGGGAGGGCCAGTGAGCAGTTCTTC. The V gene is TRBV27, the J gene TRBJ2-1; the match to TRBD2 covers 10 bases. Germline CDR1 MNHEY, CDR2 SMNVEV (reference sequence). CDR3 size: 16 residues. Germline trimming cut 2 bases from V and 9 bases from J; bases unmatched to any gene: 10.

V is TRBV10-3 and J is TRBJ2-5; 11 nucleotides line up with TRBD2. Trimming at V came to 7 bases and at J to 0 bases, leaving 4 bases not matched to a gene. Germline lookup yields CDR1 ENHRY and CDR2 SYGVKD. CDR3 length: 15 residues. In nucleotides, the CDR3 is TGTGCCATCACTTCGACTAGCGGGGACCAAGAGACCCAGTACTTC. Amino acids: CAITSTSGDQETQYF.

The chain is built from TRBV9 and TRBJ2-5; TRBD2 matches 15 bases. This CDR3 spans 17 amino acids. Germline V gene sequence: CDR1 SGDLS, CDR2 YYNGEE. With 4 bases clipped from V and 1 base from J, the junction kept 5 bases outside the gene matches. The DNA of the CDR3 is TGTGCCAGCAGCACCGGGACTAGCGGGGGGCCCCAAGAGACCCAGTACTTC. This translates into CASSTGTSGGPQETQYF.

This rearrangement joins TRBV7-3 to TRBJ2-3; D unresolved. The CDR3 runs to 14 residues. Germline CDR1 reads SGHTA; CDR2 reads FQGTGA. V was shortened by 5 bases and J by 5 bases, with 14 bases between the two germline ends. The CDR3 DNA follows: TGTGCCAGCAGCCCCTCTAGGTTGGAAGATACGCAGTATTTT. Translating it yields CASSPSRLEDTQYF.

The rearrangement links TRBV10-3 to TRBJ2-1; TRBD2 matches 13 bases. There are 16 residues in the CDR3. Germline-derived CDR1 and CDR2 are ENHRY and SYGVKD. Trimming took 8 bases from V and 0 from J; bases not matched to a gene: 4. CDR3 DNA sequence: TGTGCCATCGGGACTAGCGGGACCAGCTCCTACAATGAGCAGTTCTTC. Translated, it gives CAIGTSGTSSYNEQFF.

The V call is TRBV27, the J call TRBJ2-7, with 7 bases identical to TRBD1. This CDR3 spans 15 amino acids. The V gene end was trimmed by 5 bases and the J gene end by 9 bases; junction bases not matched to a gene: 16. CDR1 is MNHEY and CDR2 is SMNVEV in the germline V gene (reference sequence). The CDR3 sequence: CASSAPGQKNVGQYF. In DNA form, the CDR3 reads TGTGCCAGCAGTGCCCCGGGACAGAAAAACGTAGGGCAGTACTTC.

V usage is TRBV19 and J usage is TRBJ1-6, with D maybe TRBD1 (5 bases). The germline V gene has CDR1 LNHDA and CDR2 SQIVND (reference sequence). With 9 bases removed from V and 3 bases from J, the gap between germline ends came to 12 bases. The CDR3 is 14 amino acids. In DNA form, the CDR3 reads TGTGCCAGCCAGGGCGGCGGCTATAATTCACCCCTCCACTTT. Translating gives CASQGGGYNSPLHF.

The chain couples TRBV7-9 to TRBJ2-3; TRBD1 is a possible D gene (6 bases). Trimming stripped 2 bases from V and 1 base from J, with 10 bases between. Per the germline V gene, CDR1 is SEHNR and CDR2 is FQNEAQ (reference sequence). The CDR3 covers 15 residues. CDR3 bases: TGTGCCAGCAGCTTATATAAGGGGGGCACAGATACGCAGTATTTT. It is translated as CASSLYKGGTDTQYF.

This clone came up a few times. The chain links TRBV20-1 to TRBJ1-2; the D gene is possibly TRBD1 (5 bases). The CDR3 spans 13 residues. The V end was cut by 6 bases, the J end by 7 bases, with 18 bases between. The germline V gene encodes CDR1 DFQATT and CDR2 SNEGSKA (reference sequence). CDR3 bases: TGCAGTGCGAGTACTCAGGGTGTTGCTGGCTACACCTTC. It is translated as CSASTQGVAGYTF.

The J gene is TRBJ2-1, the V gene TRBV28; 7 bases line up with TRBD2. The CDR3 is made up of 16 amino acids. Germline CDR1 is MDHEN and CDR2 is SYDVKM. V was pared by 4 bases and J by 0 bases, with 6 bases of the junction left unmatched. CDR3 in amino acids: CASSSPGGSSYNEQFF. The CDR3 DNA follows: TGTGCCAGCAGTTCCCCAGGCGGGAGCTCCTACAATGAGCAGTTCTTC.